These 22 T cell receptor beta chains originate from one sample sequenced in a study of identical twins. A single record per CDR3 protein comes from TCRdb applying MiXCR to the 5' RACE reads. The table records about 520,000 distinct CDR3 sequences, roughly 21% of them present only once. A further study also used this sample, focusing on T cells expressing NK-cell markers.

Sequencing was carried out using CD4+ T cells sorted from blood. All receptors come from a woman younger than 30 in good health.

This clonotype was detected ten times or more. The chain employs TRBV9 and TRBJ1-1; the D is unclear. Trimming removed 3 bases at V and 4 bases at J, with 13 bases between. The germline V gene has CDR1 SGDLS and CDR2 YYNGEE. The CDR3 sequence is 14 residues long. The CDR3 sequence: CASSGTGKGTEAFF. The DNA of the CDR3 is TGTGCCAGCAGCGGCACCGGGAAAGGCACTGAAGCTTTCTTT.

V gene TRBV6-5 combines with J gene TRBJ2-7; a possible D gene is TRBD1 (5 bases). Germline CDR1 MNHEY, CDR2 SVGAGI. Trimming stripped 8 bases from V and 12 bases from J, with 20 bases between. CDR3 length: 12 amino acids. The CDR3: CASGIGDGHRYF. Written as DNA, the CDR3 is TGTGCCAGCGGGATCGGTGACGGACACCGGTACTTC.

This clonotype was detected a few times. The chain combines TRBV6-4 with TRBJ2-2; TRBD2 agrees at 7 bases. This CDR3 is 13 amino acids long. The germline CDR1 and CDR2 sequences are MRHNA and SNTAGT. J was trimmed by 6 bases and V by 2 bases; bases with no gene match: 0. The CDR3 here is CASSDGGAGELFF. The CDR3 DNA is TGTGCCAGCAGTGACGGGGGGGCCGGGGAGCTGTTTTTT.

This clonotype has just a few counts. The chain has TRBV7-3 and TRBJ2-1; 7 nucleotides agree with TRBD2. Germline lookup yields CDR1 SGHTA and CDR2 FQGTGA. The CDR3 runs to 14 residues. Trimming cost V 5 bases and J 7 bases; bases outside gene matches: 8. The CDR3 region is CASSIGLEVNEQFF. The CDR3 nucleotides are TGTGCCAGCAGCATAGGACTAGAAGTGAATGAGCAGTTCTTC.

The chain links TRBV20-1 to TRBJ1-3, with D perhaps TRBD1 (5 bases). The V end was cut by 6 bases, the J end by 0 bases, with 12 bases between. Germline-derived CDR1 and CDR2 are DFQATT and SNEGSKA (reference sequence). The CDR3 covers 14 residues. The CDR3 DNA is TGCAGTGCCACCACAGGCTCCTCTGGAAACACCATATATTTT. It is translated as CSATTGSSGNTIYF.

The sample holds a few counts of this clonotype. CDR3 bases: TGTGCCAGCAGGGGGACAGGGTTGAACACTGAAGCTTTCTTT. Its translation is CASRGTGLNTEAFF. This chain connects TRBV6-1 to TRBJ1-1, with TRBD1 matching 9 bases. J lost 0 bases, V lost 6 bases, and 2 bases had no gene match. The CDR3 runs 14 residues. The germline V gene encodes CDR1 MNHNS and CDR2 SASEGT.

The chain employs TRBV12-3 or TRBV12-4 and TRBJ2-2; D call uncertain. The length of the CDR3 is 16 residues. With 7 bases removed from V and 4 bases from J, the gap between germline ends came to 19 bases. The DNA for the CDR3 is TGTGCCAGCACCCAAGGTTTGAGCTACGGCACCGGGGAGCTGTTTTTT. Amino acid sequence: CASTQGLSYGTGELFF.

This clonotype appeared a few times. This sequence joins TRBV20-1 and TRBJ2-7, with D maybe TRBD1 (6 bases). V was cut by 5 bases and J by 2 bases, with 22 bases left in between. Germline loops: CDR1 DFQATT, CDR2 SNEGSKA (reference sequence). CDR3 length equals 16 residues. CDR3 nucleotides: TGCAGTGCTCGATTAATCAGGGGTCGGGGTACCTACGAGCAGTACTTC. This sequence encodes CSARLIRGRGTYEQYF.

The chain joins TRBV5-1 to TRBJ2-7; no clear D gene. The germline V gene encodes CDR1 SGHRS and CDR2 YFSETQ. This CDR3 has 14 amino acids. V was cut by 0 bases and J by 5 bases, with 12 bases left in between. The DNA of the CDR3 is TGCGCCAGCAGCTTGGGCGGTATTTGGGACGAGCAGTACTTC. This translates into CASSLGGIWDEQYF.

The rearrangement uses TRBV11-2 and TRBJ2-3, with TRBD2 identical over 9 bases. Germline values: CDR1 SGHAT, CDR2 FQNNGV. The junction had 7 bases not matched to a gene; V was cut back by 4 bases and J by 5 bases. The CDR3 is 15 residues long. CDR3 DNA sequence: TGTGCCAGCAGCTGGATGCGGGGGGGACGAGATACGCAGTATTTT. This gives the protein CASSWMRGGRDTQYF.

This clonotype was observed a handful of times. The chain combines TRBV12-3 or TRBV12-4 with TRBJ2-7, with D hard to call. V was clipped by 4 bases and J by 0 bases, with 13 bases between them. This CDR3 is 15 amino acids long. This CDR3 is CASSYTAKLSYEQYF. CDR3 bases: TGTGCCAGCAGTTACACAGCTAAACTCTCCTACGAGCAGTACTTC.

V and J are TRBV19 and TRBJ1-1, with TRBD1 identical over 7 bases. Germline V gene lookup returns CDR1 LNHDA and CDR2 SQIVND (reference sequence). The CDR3 sequence is 14 residues long. Germline trimming cut 9 bases from V and 3 bases from J; bases unmatched to any gene: 10. In nucleotides, the CDR3 is TGTGCCAGCAGCCGGGACAGTGGGGACACTGAAGCTTTCTTT. This gives the protein CASSRDSGDTEAFF. The full variable domain, with the rest looked up from reference TRBV19 and TRBJ1-1, is DGGITQSPKYLFRKEGQNVTLSCEQNLNHDAMYWYRQDPGQGLRLIYYSQIVNDFQKGDIAEGYSVSREKKESFPLTVTSAQKNPTAFYLCASSRDSGDTEAFFGQGTRLTVV.

The V and J genes are TRBV20-1 and TRBJ2-7, with 9 bases fitting TRBD1. The CDR3 runs to 12 residues. V dropped 7 bases and J dropped 0; count of bases not matched to a gene: 1. Germline values: CDR1 DFQATT, CDR2 SNEGSKA (reference sequence). CDR3 nucleotide sequence: TGCAGTGGACAGGGGGTCTCCTACGAGCAGTACTTC. Its protein product is CSGQGVSYEQYF.

A few counts support this clonotype. The chain links TRBV27 to TRBJ1-6; a possible D gene is TRBD1 (5 bases). The CDR3 spans 14 residues. Trimming removed 5 bases at V and 7 bases at J, with 12 bases between. Per the germline V gene, CDR1 is MNHEY and CDR2 is SMNVEV (reference sequence). The CDR3 DNA reads TGTGCCAGCAGTCCGAGGCGGGACAATTCACCCCTCCACTTT. It codes for CASSPRRDNSPLHF.

This clonotype was counted a few times. The gene calls are TRBV6-5 and TRBJ2-1; possible D gene TRBD2, 6 bases. Germline-derived CDR1 and CDR2 are MNHEY and SVGAGI. This CDR3 is 17 amino acids long. Trimming cost V 2 bases and J 8 bases, with 22 bases left between them. The CDR3 region is CASSYGNRAGLLDEQFF. The CDR3, as DNA: TGTGCCAGCAGTTACGGGAATCGGGCGGGATTGCTCGATGAGCAGTTCTTC.

This clonotype was counted a few times. The chain couples TRBV20-1 to TRBJ2-3; no clear D. This CDR3 spans 14 amino acids. Germline CDR1 DFQATT, CDR2 SNEGSKA (reference sequence). Trimming took off 0 bases at V and 0 bases at J, with 7 bases between the two ends. This CDR3 reads CSARDRQSTDTQYF. The CDR3 DNA sequence: TGCAGTGCTAGAGATAGGCAGAGCACAGATACGCAGTATTTT.

The V gene is TRBV7-2, the J gene TRBJ2-3, with TRBD2 matching 7 bases. The J segment lost 1 base and the V segment lost 6 bases, leaving 10 bases of the junction unmatched. Germline V gene sequence: CDR1 SGHTA, CDR2 FQGNSA. The CDR3 has 16 residues. CDR3 nucleotide sequence: TGTGCCAGCAGGCCCGCGCGCGGGAGTGGCACAGATACGCAGTATTTT. Its protein is CASRPARGSGTDTQYF.

Here the CDR3 reads CASSYSRGAGANVLTF. The CDR3 region has the DNA TGTGCCAGCAGCTACTCTCGGGGAGCTGGGGCCAACGTCCTGACTTTC. The chain employs TRBV2 and TRBJ2-6; TRBD2 might be the D (5 bases). The germline V and J ends were trimmed by 6 bases and 2 bases, with 14 bases remaining between them. The CDR3 length is 16 residues. The germline V gene encodes CDR1 SNHLY and CDR2 FYNNEI.

This sequence joins TRBV4-1 and TRBJ2-7; D not resolved. V lost 6 bases to trimming and J lost 4 bases, with 16 bases between them. The CDR3 length is 14 residues. The germline CDR1 and CDR2 sequences are MGHRA and YSYEKL. This CDR3 reads CASSSTVLRYEQYF. The DNA of the CDR3 is TGCGCCAGCAGTTCGACTGTCCTGAGGTACGAGCAGTACTTC.

In its sample, this clonotype was seen many times. The chain is built from TRBV9 and TRBJ2-3; D remains ambiguous. Deletions cut 2 bases from V and 5 bases from J, with 3 bases between. Per the germline V gene, CDR1 is SGDLS and CDR2 is YYNGEE. The length of the CDR3 is 11 residues. The CDR3: CASSVEDTQYF. Here the CDR3 DNA reads TGTGCCAGCAGCGTCGAAGATACGCAGTATTTT.

This clonotype has just a few counts. DNA for the CDR3: TGTGCCAGCAGCTTAGCGGGGCTGGCGGCAGCGACCCAGTACTTC. Translating gives CASSLAGLAAATQYF. The chain employs TRBV7-2 and TRBJ2-5, with a possible D match to TRBD1 (5 bases). The CDR3 runs 15 residues. The germline CDR1 and CDR2 sequences are SGHTA and FQGNSA. V was cut by 0 bases and J by 7 bases, with 15 bases left in between. The full variable domain, its missing parts supplied by reference TRBV7-2 and TRBJ2-5, is GAGVSQSPSNKVTEKGKDVELRCDPISGHTALYWYRQSLGQGLEFLIYFQGNSAPDKSGLPSDRFSAERTGGSVSTLTIQRTQQEDSAVYLCASSLAGLAAATQYFGPGTRLLVL.

The chain joins TRBV7-9 to TRBJ2-3; no clear D. CDR1 is SEHNR and CDR2 is FQNEAQ in the germline V gene (reference sequence). The CDR3 loop spans 12 amino acids. V lost 6 bases and J lost 6, with 10 bases in between. CDR3 DNA: TGTGCCAGCAGGAAAACTATGGATACGCAGTATTTT. Protein product: CASRKTMDTQYF.